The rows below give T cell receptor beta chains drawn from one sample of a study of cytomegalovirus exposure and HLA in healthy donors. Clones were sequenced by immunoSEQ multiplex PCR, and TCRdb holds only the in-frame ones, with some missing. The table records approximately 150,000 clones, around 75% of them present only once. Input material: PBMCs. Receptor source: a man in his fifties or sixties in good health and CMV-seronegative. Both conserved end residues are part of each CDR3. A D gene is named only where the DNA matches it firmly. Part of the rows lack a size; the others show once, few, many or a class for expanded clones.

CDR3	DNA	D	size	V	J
CASSQVGLAGVNTGELFF	TGTGCCAGCAGCCAAGTTGGATTAGCGGGAGTGAACACCGGGGAGCTGTTTTTT	TRBD2	NA	TRBV4-2	TRBJ2-2
CASSSPDRYGYTF	TGCGCCAGCAGCTCACCGGACAGATATGGCTACACCTTC	NA	NA	TRBV5-1	TRBJ1-2
CASSPRGTSGYTF	TGTGCCAGCAGTCCCCGAGGGACATCGGGCTACACCTTC	NA	few	TRBV5-6	TRBJ1-2
CAISESGGGNEQFF	TGTGCCATCAGTGAGTCCGGGGGAGGGAATGAGCAGTTCTTC	TRBD2	NA	TRBV10-3	TRBJ2-1
CASSTANRETEAFF	TGTGCCAGCAGTACCGCCAACAGGGAAACTGAAGCTTTCTTT	NA	NA	TRBV28	TRBJ1-1
CASSLNRGETQYF	TGTGCCAGCAGCTTGAACAGGGGGGAGACCCAGTACTTC	TRBD1	NA	TRBV7-3	TRBJ2-5
CASSYNPTANTGELFF	TGTGCCAGCAGTTATAACCCGACAGCGAACACCGGGGAGCTGTTTTTT	NA	once	TRBV6-6	TRBJ2-2
CASSFAAGEIYEQYF	TGCGCCAGCAGCTTCGCCGCGGGAGAGATCTACGAGCAGTACTTC	TRBD2	few	TRBV5-1	TRBJ2-7
CASSLVSGGHTEAFF	TGTGCCAGCAGCTTAGTCTCGGGGGGCCACACTGAAGCTTTCTTT	NA	NA	TRBV7-9	TRBJ1-1
CASSADRVNTEAFF	TGTGCCAGCAGCGCAGACAGGGTGAACACTGAAGCTTTCTTT	TRBD1	NA	TRBV5-4	TRBJ1-1
CACDWGHGYTF	TGTGCCTGTGACTGGGGCCATGGCTACACCTTC	NA	few	TRBV30	TRBJ1-2
CASSLDREGDGYTF	TGTGCCAGCAGCTTGGACAGGGAGGGGGATGGCTACACCTTC	NA	NA	TRBV5-4	TRBJ1-2
CASSLAGTGASSGANVLTF	TGCGCCAGCAGCTTGGCGGGGACAGGGGCGAGCTCTGGGGCCAACGTCCTGACTTTC	TRBD1	NA	TRBV5-1	TRBJ2-6
CASSHNTEAFF	TGTGCCAGCAGCCATAACACTGAAGCTTTCTTT	NA	NA	TRBV5-4	TRBJ1-1
CAWRFPLDLLQETQYF	TGTGCCTGGAGATTTCCGTTAGATTTACTCCAAGAGACCCAGTACTTC	NA	NA	TRBV30	TRBJ2-5
CATSREGLAGDTQYF	TGTGCCACCAGCAGAGAGGGACTAGCGGGAGATACGCAGTATTTT	TRBD2	NA	TRBV15	TRBJ2-3
CASSEISGKGETQYF	TGTGCCAGCAGTGAAATTAGCGGGAAGGGGGAGACCCAGTACTTC	TRBD2	NA	TRBV6-1	TRBJ2-5
CASSESTVGGETQYF	TGTGCCAGCAGTGAATCCACGGTAGGAGGAGAGACCCAGTACTTC	NA	NA	TRBV2	TRBJ2-5
CASSRTGSGNTIYF	TGTGCCAGCAGCCGGACAGGCTCTGGAAACACCATATATTTT	TRBD1	NA	TRBV5-8	TRBJ1-3
CASSLGGEGADTQYF	TGTGCCAGCAGCTTAGGGGGTGAAGGAGCAGATACGCAGTATTTT	NA	NA	TRBV5-4	TRBJ2-3
CASSQGRARDYGYTF	TGTGCCAGCAGCCAAGGAAGAGCCAGGGACTATGGCTACACCTTC	NA	few	TRBV4-2	TRBJ1-2
CASSSGTANSPLHF	TGTGCCAGCAGCTCCGGGACTGCTAATTCACCCCTCCACTTT	NA	NA	TRBV5-4	TRBJ1-6
CASSIDSGISYEQYF	TGTGCCAGTAGTATAGACTCGGGTATCTCCTACGAGCAGTACTTC	NA	NA	TRBV19	TRBJ2-7
CASKAPGEYRAKNIQYF	TGTGCCAGCAAGGCCCCTGGGGAGTATCGGGCCAAAAACATTCAGTACTTC	NA	once	TRBV28	TRBJ2-4
CASSLAWRDSTEAFF	TGCGCCAGCAGCTTAGCCTGGAGAGATTCAACTGAAGCTTTCTTT	NA	NA	TRBV5-1	TRBJ1-1
CASSSLAVSTDTQYF	TGTGCCAGCAGCTCACTAGCAGTAAGCACAGATACGCAGTATTTT	NA	NA	TRBV7-3	TRBJ2-3
CASSLVGANYGYTF	TGTGCCAGCAGCTTAGTAGGGGCTAACTATGGCTACACCTTC	NA	NA	TRBV11-2	TRBJ1-2
CASSQDRGRVSEQYF	TGCGCCAGCAGCCAGGACAGGGGTCGCGTCTCGGAGCAGTACTTC	TRBD1	NA	TRBV5-1	TRBJ2-7
CASSPYRLDYEQYF	TGTGCCAGCAGCCCCTATAGACTCGACTACGAGCAGTACTTC	NA	NA	TRBV27	TRBJ2-7
CASSDQGRGYEQYF	TGTGCCAGCAGCGACCAGGGAAGAGGATACGAGCAGTACTTC	NA	once	TRBV6-6	TRBJ2-7
CASSSRDSNEKLFF	TGTGCCAGCTCAAGCCGGGACAGCAATGAAAAACTGTTTTTT	TRBD1	once	TRBV18	TRBJ1-4
CASSLTGGGASYGYTF	TGTGCCAGCAGCTTGACCGGGGGAGGGGCAAGCTATGGCTACACCTTC	NA	NA	TRBV11-2	TRBJ1-2
CAWSGDRGPGYTF	TGTGCCTGGAGTGGGGACAGGGGGCCTGGCTACACCTTC	TRBD1	NA	TRBV30	TRBJ1-2
CASSLSPAAEPFYEQYF	TGCGCCAGCAGCTTGTCCCCAGCGGCGGAGCCTTTCTACGAGCAGTACTTC	NA	NA	TRBV5-1	TRBJ2-7
CASTPSGSQGANEQYF	TGTGCCAGTACCCCAAGTGGGAGTCAGGGGGCGAACGAGCAGTACTTC	TRBD1	few	TRBV19	TRBJ2-7
CASSLGTGGTDTQYF	TGCGCCAGCAGCTTGGGGACAGGGGGCACAGATACGCAGTATTTT	TRBD1	NA	TRBV5-1	TRBJ2-3
CASGRQVYEQYF	TGTGCCAGCGGGAGACAGGTTTACGAGCAGTACTTC	NA	NA	TRBV25-1	TRBJ2-7
CSANDFTDTQYF	TGCAGCGCTAACGATTTCACAGATACGCAGTATTTT	NA	NA	TRBV29-1	TRBJ2-3
CASSSRTRPTQYF	TGCGCCAGCAGCTCTCGGACTAGACCGACCCAGTACTTC	TRBD2	NA	TRBV5-1	TRBJ2-5
CASSKYSGTDTQYF	TGTGCCAGCAGTAAATATAGCGGCACAGATACGCAGTATTTT	NA	NA	TRBV28	TRBJ2-3
CASSRTSGANTGELFF	TGTGCCAGCTCACGGACTAGCGGAGCCAACACCGGGGAGCTGTTTTTT	TRBD2	once	TRBV18	TRBJ2-2
CASSLRGGYGQPQHF	TGTGCCAGCAGCCTGAGGGGGGGGTATGGACAGCCCCAGCATTTT	NA	NA	TRBV5-5	TRBJ1-5
CASSLGLAGRDEQFF	TGTGCCAGCTCCTTGGGACTAGCGGGACGGGATGAGCAGTTCTTC	TRBD2	NA	TRBV6-5	TRBJ2-1
CSVEDYRREGQETQYF	TGCAGCGTTGAAGATTACCGGCGGGAGGGCCAAGAGACCCAGTACTTC	TRBD2	NA	TRBV29-1	TRBJ2-5
CASLEAEGNQYF	TGTGCCAGCCTAGAGGCGGAGGGTAACCAGTACTTC	NA	NA	TRBV28	TRBJ2-5
CAWSVLLAGSSDTQYF	TGTGCCTGGAGTGTATTGCTAGCGGGATCGTCGGATACGCAGTATTTT	TRBD2	NA	TRBV30	TRBJ2-3
CASSLPGRGGRKEKLFF	TGTGCCAGCAGTTTACCTGGTCGCGGGGGGCGTAAGGAAAAACTGTTTTTT	NA	NA	TRBV28	TRBJ1-4
CASSPDRALEAFF	TGTGCCAGCTCACCCGACAGGGCCCTTGAAGCTTTCTTT	TRBD1	NA	TRBV18	TRBJ1-1
CASSLGRRTYEQYF	TGTGCCAGCAGTTTAGGTCGGCGGACCTACGAGCAGTACTTC	NA	NA	TRBV27	TRBJ2-7
CASSYIKTGELFF	TGTGCCAGCAGTTACATAAAAACCGGGGAGCTGTTTTTT	NA	NA	TRBV6-6	TRBJ2-2
CASSIIGTLGSYSPLHF	TGTGCCAGTAGTATAATCGGGACTCTAGGATCGTATTCACCCCTCCACTTT	NA	NA	TRBV19	TRBJ1-6
CATSRPTSGASREQFF	TGTGCCACCAGCCGGCCTACTAGCGGGGCTTCGCGGGAGCAGTTCTTC	TRBD2	few	TRBV15	TRBJ2-1